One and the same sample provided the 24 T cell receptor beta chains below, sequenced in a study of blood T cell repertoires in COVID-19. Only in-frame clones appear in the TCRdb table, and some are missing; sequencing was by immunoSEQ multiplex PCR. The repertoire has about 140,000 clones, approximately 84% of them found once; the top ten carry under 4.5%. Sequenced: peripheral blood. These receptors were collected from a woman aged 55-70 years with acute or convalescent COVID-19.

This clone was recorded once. CDR3 in amino acids: CASRETGTGQPQHF. For the CDR3, the DNA is TGTGCCAGCAGAGAGACAGGGACAGGTCAGCCCCAGCATTTT. The chain combines TRBV28 with TRBJ1-5; TRBD1 aligns across 8 bases. V lost 6 bases to trimming and J lost 6 bases; unmatched junction nucleotides: 7. The germline V gene has CDR1 MDHEN and CDR2 SYDVKM. The CDR3 is 14 amino acids. The full variable domain, completed using reference TRBV28 and TRBJ1-5, is DVKVTQSSRYLVKRTGEKVFLECVQDMDHENMFWYRQDPGLGLRLIYFSYDVKMKEKGDIPEGYSVSREKKERFSLILESASTNQTSMYLCASRETGTGQPQHFGDGTRLSIL.

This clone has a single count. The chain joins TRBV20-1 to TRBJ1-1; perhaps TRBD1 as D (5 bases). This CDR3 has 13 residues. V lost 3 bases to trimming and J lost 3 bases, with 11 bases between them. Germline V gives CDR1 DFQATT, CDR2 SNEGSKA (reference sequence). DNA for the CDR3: TGCAGTGCTAGTCGGGGGTGGGACACTGAAGCTTTCTTT. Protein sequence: CSASRGWDTEAFF.

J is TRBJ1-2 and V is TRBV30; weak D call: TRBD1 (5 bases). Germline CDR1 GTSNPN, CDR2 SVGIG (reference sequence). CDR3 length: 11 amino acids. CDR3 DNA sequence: TGTGTGGTCGAGGACACCTATGGCTACACCTTC. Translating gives CVVEDTYGYTF.

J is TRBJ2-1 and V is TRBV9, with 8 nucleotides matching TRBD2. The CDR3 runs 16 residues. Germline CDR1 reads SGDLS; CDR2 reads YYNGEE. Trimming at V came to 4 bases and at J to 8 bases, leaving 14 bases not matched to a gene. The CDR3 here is CASSPPREGLGDEQFF. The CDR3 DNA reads TGTGCCAGCAGCCCACCCCGGGAGGGCCTTGGGGATGAGCAGTTCTTC.

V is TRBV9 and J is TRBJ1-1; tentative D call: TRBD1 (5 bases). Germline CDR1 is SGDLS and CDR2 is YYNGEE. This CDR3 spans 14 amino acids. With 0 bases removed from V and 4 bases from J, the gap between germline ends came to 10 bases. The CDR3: CASSVVGVATEAFF. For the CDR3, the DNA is TGTGCCAGCAGCGTAGTAGGGGTCGCCACTGAAGCTTTCTTT.

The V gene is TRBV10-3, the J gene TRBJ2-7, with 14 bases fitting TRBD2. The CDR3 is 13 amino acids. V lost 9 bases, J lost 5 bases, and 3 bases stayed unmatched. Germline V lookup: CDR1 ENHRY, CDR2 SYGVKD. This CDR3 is CAIGTSGSHEQYF. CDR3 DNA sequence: TGTGCCATTGGGACTAGCGGGAGCCACGAGCAGTACTTC.

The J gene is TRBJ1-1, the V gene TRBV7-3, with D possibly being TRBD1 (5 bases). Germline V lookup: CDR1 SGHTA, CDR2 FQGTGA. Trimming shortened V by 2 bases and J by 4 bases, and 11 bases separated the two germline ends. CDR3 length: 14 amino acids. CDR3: CASSLGPGGTEAFF. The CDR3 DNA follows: TGTGCCAGCAGCTTAGGTCCCGGGGGCACTGAAGCTTTCTTT.

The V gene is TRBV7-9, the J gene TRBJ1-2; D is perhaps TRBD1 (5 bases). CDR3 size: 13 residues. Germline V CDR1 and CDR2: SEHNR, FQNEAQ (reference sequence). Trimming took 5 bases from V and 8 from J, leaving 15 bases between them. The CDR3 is CASSRDFEGGYTF. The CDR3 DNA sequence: TGTGCCAGCAGCAGGGACTTCGAGGGCGGCTACACCTTC.

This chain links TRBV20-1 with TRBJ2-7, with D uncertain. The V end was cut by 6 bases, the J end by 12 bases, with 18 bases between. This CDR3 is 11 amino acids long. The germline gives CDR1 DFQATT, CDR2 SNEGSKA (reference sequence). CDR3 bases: TGCAGTGCCAGTGACGCGCAGCGTGGGTACTTC. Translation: CSASDAQRGYF.

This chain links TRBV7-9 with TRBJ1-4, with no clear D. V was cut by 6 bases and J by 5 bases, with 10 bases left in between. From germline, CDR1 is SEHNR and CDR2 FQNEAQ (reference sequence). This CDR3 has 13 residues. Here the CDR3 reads CASRADGNEKLFF. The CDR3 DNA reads TGTGCCAGCAGAGCCGACGGGAATGAAAAACTGTTTTTT.

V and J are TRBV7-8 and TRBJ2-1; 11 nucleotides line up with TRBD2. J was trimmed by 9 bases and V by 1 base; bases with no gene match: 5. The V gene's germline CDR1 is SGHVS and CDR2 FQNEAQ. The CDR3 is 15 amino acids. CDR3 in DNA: TGTGCCAGCAGCTTAGGGCTAGCGGGAGGTCTTGAGCAGTTCTTC. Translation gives CASSLGLAGGLEQFF.

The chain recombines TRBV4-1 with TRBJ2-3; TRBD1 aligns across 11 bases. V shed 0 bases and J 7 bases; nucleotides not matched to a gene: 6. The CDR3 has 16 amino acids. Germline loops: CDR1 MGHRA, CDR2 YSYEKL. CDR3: CASSQEPGQGDHTQYF. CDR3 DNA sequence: TGCGCCAGCAGCCAAGAACCGGGACAGGGGGATCATACGCAGTATTTT.

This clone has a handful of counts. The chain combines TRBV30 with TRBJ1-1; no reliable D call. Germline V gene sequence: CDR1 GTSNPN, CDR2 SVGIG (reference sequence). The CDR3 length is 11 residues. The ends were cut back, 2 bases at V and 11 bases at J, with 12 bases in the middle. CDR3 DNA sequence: TGTGCCTGGAGTTTACTAGGGTCGGCTTTCTTT. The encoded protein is CAWSLLGSAFF.

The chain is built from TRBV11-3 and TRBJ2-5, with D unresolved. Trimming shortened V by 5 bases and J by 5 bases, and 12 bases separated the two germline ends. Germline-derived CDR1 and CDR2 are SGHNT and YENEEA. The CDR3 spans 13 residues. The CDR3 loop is CASSKDTRETQYF. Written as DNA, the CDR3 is TGTGCCAGCAGCAAAGACACACGCGAGACCCAGTACTTC.

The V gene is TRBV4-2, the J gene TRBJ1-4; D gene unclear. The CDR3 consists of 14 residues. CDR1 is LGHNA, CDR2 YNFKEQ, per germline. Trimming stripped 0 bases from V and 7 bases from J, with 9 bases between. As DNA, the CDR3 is TGTGCCAGCAGCCAAGATCGAGGGAGTGAAAAACTGTTTTTT. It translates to CASSQDRGSEKLFF.

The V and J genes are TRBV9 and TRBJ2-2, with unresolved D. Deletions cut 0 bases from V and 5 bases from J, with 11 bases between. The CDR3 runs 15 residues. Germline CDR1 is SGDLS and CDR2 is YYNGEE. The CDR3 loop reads CASSVAGGGTGELFF. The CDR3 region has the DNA TGTGCCAGCAGCGTAGCAGGTGGTGGGACCGGGGAGCTGTTTTTT.

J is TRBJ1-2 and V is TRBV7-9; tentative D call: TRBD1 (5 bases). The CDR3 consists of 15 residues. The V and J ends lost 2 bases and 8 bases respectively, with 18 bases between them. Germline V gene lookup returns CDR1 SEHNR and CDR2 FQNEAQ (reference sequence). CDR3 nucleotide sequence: TGTGCCAGCAGCTTAAATAACAGGTTGATCGAGGGCTACACCTTC. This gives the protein CASSLNNRLIEGYTF. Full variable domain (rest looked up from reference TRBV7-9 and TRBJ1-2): DTGVSQNPRHKITKRGQNVTFRCDPISEHNRLYWYRQTLGQGPEFLTYFQNEAQLEKSRLLSDRFSAERPKGSFSTLEIQRTEQGDSAMYLCASSLNNRLIEGYTFGSGTRLTVV.

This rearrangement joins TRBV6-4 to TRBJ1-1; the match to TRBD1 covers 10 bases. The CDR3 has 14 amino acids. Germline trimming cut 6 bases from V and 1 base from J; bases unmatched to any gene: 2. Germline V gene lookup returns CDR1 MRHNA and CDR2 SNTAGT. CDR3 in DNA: TGTGCCAGCAGAGGACAGGGGGAGAACACTGAAGCTTTCTTT. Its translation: CASRGQGENTEAFF.

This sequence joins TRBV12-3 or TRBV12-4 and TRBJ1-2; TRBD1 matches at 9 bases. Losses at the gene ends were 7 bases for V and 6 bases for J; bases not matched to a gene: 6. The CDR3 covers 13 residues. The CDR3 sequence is CASNRGHTHGYTF. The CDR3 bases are TGTGCCAGCAACAGGGGGCACACTCATGGCTACACCTTC.

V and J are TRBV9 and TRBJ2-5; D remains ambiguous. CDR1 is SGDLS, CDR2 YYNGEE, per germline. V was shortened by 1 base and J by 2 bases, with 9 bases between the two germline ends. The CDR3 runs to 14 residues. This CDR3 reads CASSVSVEQETQYF. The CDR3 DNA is TGTGCCAGCAGCGTATCTGTGGAGCAAGAGACCCAGTACTTC.

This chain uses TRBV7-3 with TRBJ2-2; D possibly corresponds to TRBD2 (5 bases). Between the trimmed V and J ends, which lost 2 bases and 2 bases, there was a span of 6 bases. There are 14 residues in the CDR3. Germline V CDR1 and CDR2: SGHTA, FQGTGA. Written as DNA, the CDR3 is TGTGCCAGCAGCTTATCGGGAAACACCGGGGAGCTGTTTTTT. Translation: CASSLSGNTGELFF.

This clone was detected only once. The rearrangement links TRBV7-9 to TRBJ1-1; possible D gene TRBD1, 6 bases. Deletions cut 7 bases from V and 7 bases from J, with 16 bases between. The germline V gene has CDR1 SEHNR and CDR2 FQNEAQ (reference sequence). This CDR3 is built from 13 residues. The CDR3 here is CASIRGGAVEAFF. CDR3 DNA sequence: TGTGCCAGCATACGGGGGGGCGCGGTTGAAGCTTTCTTT.

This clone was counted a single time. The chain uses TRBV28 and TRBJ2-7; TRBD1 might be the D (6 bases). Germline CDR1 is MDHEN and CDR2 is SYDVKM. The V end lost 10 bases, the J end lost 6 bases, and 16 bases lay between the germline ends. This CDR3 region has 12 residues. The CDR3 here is CATRQEHLEQYF. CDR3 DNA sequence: TGTGCCACCCGACAGGAGCACCTCGAGCAGTACTTC.

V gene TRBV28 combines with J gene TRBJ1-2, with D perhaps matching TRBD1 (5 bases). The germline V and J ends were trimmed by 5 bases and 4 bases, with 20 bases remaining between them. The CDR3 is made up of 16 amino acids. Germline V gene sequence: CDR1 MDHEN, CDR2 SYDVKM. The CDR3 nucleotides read TGTGCCAGCAGTGCTTTTGGGGGGAATGCATTCTATGGCTACACCTTC. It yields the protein CASSAFGGNAFYGYTF.